The rows below give T cell receptor beta chains drawn from one sample of a study of T cell responses to AZD1222 COVID-19 vaccine. Only in-frame clones appear in the TCRdb table, and some are missing; sequencing was by immunoSEQ multiplex PCR. The table has about 68,000 clones, roughly 90% seen once. The starting material was peripheral blood, obtained on day 0 of AZD1222 vaccination. These receptor sequences come from an adult in good health. The CDR3 runs from the conserved cysteine through the conserved F or W. D genes are given only for firm matches. A row's size may be missing; if present it is once, few, many or a size class.

clone_size	v_call	j_call	d_call	cdr3_nt	cdr3_aa
NA	TRBV4-1	TRBJ2-5	NA	TGCGCCAGCAGCCAAGAGGGGGGTTTAGAGACCCAGTACTTC	CASSQEGGLETQYF
NA	TRBV23-1	TRBJ2-6	NA	TGCGCCAGCAGTCAACCTTCTACCGGGACTTTTCTTAGTGGGGCCAACGTCCTGACTTTC	CASSQPSTGTFLSGANVLTF
few	TRBV6-4	TRBJ1-6	NA	TGTGCCAGTTCGGACGGAACGAATTCACCCCTCCACTTT	CASSDGTNSPLHF
once	TRBV7-2	TRBJ1-6	NA	TGTGCCAGCAGACCGGGGACCAATTCACCCCTCCACTTT	CASRPGTNSPLHF
NA	TRBV6-4	TRBJ2-3	TRBD2	TGTGCCAGCAGTCCGACTAGCGGGAGCACAGATACGCAGTATTTT	CASSPTSGSTDTQYF
once	TRBV7-9	TRBJ1-1	NA	TGTGCCAGCAGCCCAGAGGTCACAGCTGAAGCTTTCTTT	CASSPEVTAEAFF
NA	TRBV2	TRBJ2-2	NA	TGTGCCAGCAGTGAAATGGTGGCCGGGGAGCTGTTTTTT	CASSEMVAGELFF
NA	TRBV6-5	TRBJ2-1	NA	TGTGCCAGCAGCCCCACTACATACTCCTACAATGAGCAGTTCTTC	CASSPTTYSYNEQFF
NA	TRBV9	TRBJ1-1	NA	TGTGCCAGCAGCGCCTCCTCGGACATGAACACTGAAGCTTTCTTT	CASSASSDMNTEAFF
NA	TRBV28	TRBJ1-5	TRBD1	TGTGCCAGCAGTTTGCAGGGGGCGCGAGGTCAGCCCCAGCATTTT	CASSLQGARGQPQHF
NA	TRBV4-2	TRBJ2-5	NA	TGTGCCAGCAGCCAAGGCCTGGAGTCGTGGCCCCAGTACTTC	CASSQGLESWPQYF
NA	TRBV29-1	TRBJ2-5	TRBD1	TGCAGCGTTGAAGGGTGGACAGGCTCTACGGTGACCCAGTACTTC	CSVEGWTGSTVTQYF
NA	TRBV7-8	TRBJ1-2	NA	TGTGCCAGCAGCCCCAACTTCAAACAGGGTAGGGGATATGGCTACACCTTC	CASSPNFKQGRGYGYTF
NA	TRBV5-1	TRBJ1-1	TRBD1	TGCGCCAGCAGCTTCGACAGGGCTTTGAACACTGAAGCTTTCTTT	CASSFDRALNTEAFF
once	TRBV28	TRBJ1-1	TRBD1	TGTGCCAGCAGTTTGGGACAGGGGGGGACTGAAGCTTTCTTT	CASSLGQGGTEAFF
once	TRBV18	TRBJ1-4	NA	TGTGCCAGCTCACCGCCATCGACCCGTGGCGAAAAACTGTTTTTT	CASSPPSTRGEKLFF
NA	TRBV5-4	TRBJ1-4	NA	TGTGCCAGCAGCTTGACCCGACAGTCAACTAATGAAAAACTGTTTTTT	CASSLTRQSTNEKLFF
once	TRBV7-8	TRBJ2-7	TRBD2	TGTGCCAGCACCGCATATGTAGGACTAGCGGGAGGCGAGCAGTACTTC	CASTAYVGLAGGEQYF
once	TRBV7-9	TRBJ2-2	NA	TGTGCCAGCAGCCCCAGGGCCGGTCAGGGAGTGAGGTCCGGGGAGCTGTTTTTT	CASSPRAGQGVRSGELFF
NA	TRBV5-4	TRBJ1-6	NA	TGTGCCAGCAGCCGGTTTAGCTCCTATAATTCACCCCTCCACTTT	CASSRFSSYNSPLHF
NA	TRBV28	TRBJ2-7	TRBD1	TGTGCCAGCAGCAAACCCCGGGACAGGGATTTAGGCGAGCAGTACTTC	CASSKPRDRDLGEQYF
NA	TRBV7-8	TRBJ1-5	NA	TGTGCCAGCAGCGGTTGGGGTTTTGTAGGAGGCAATCAGCCCCAGCATTTT	CASSGWGFVGGNQPQHF
NA	TRBV6-5	TRBJ2-7	TRBD1	TGTGCCAGCAGTTACGGGGGACAGGGCCCCTACGAGCAGTACTTC	CASSYGGQGPYEQYF
few	TRBV9	TRBJ1-1	NA	TGTGCCAGCAGCGTAGTTGGCGTTCTGAACACTGAAGCTTTCTTT	CASSVVGVLNTEAFF
NA	TRBV12-3/TRBV12-4	TRBJ2-7	NA	TGTGCCAGCAGTCGCCTCAGTTACGAGCAGTACTTC	CASSRLSYEQYF
once	TRBV30	TRBJ2-2	NA	TGTGCCTGGAATGGGCATTTAGGGCCCGGGGAGCTGTTTTTT	CAWNGHLGPGELFF
once	TRBV23-1	TRBJ1-1	NA	TGCGCCAGCAGTCAATCTCCGGCTGGACAGTCCCCGATGAACACTGAAGCTTTCTTT	CASSQSPAGQSPMNTEAFF
NA	TRBV4-1	TRBJ2-6	NA	TGCGCCAGCAGCCAAGGGTTCTCTGGGGCCAACGTCCTGACTTTC	CASSQGFSGANVLTF
NA	TRBV6-5	TRBJ1-1	NA	TGTGCCAGCAGTTACTCACACAGGGTAGGGACTGAAGCTTTCTTT	CASSYSHRVGTEAFF
NA	TRBV29-1	TRBJ2-5	NA	TGCAGCGTTGAAGGTAGGGCCCAAGAGACCCAGTACTTC	CSVEGRAQETQYF
few	TRBV7-8	TRBJ1-3	TRBD1	TGTGCCAGCGGGCGGGGACAGGCTCCTGGAAACACCATATATTTT	CASGRGQAPGNTIYF
NA	TRBV19	TRBJ1-6	NA	TGTGCCAGTCGACAGATACTCTATAATTCACCCCTCCACTTT	CASRQILYNSPLHF
once	TRBV30	TRBJ1-1	NA	TGTGCCTGGAGTGTACCCGAGGAGAGCACTGAAGCTTTCTTT	CAWSVPEESTEAFF
NA	TRBV5-4	TRBJ2-3	TRBD2	TGTGCCAGCAGGCCGAGCGGGAGTTTCACAGATACGCAGTATTTT	CASRPSGSFTDTQYF
NA	TRBV10-3	TRBJ2-1	TRBD2	TGTGCCATCAGCGCCGGGACTAGCGAATACAATGAGCAGTTCTTC	CAISAGTSEYNEQFF
NA	TRBV5-1	TRBJ2-3	NA	TGCGCCAGCAGCTTGTTCGGGGACACAGATACGCAGTATTTT	CASSLFGDTDTQYF
NA	TRBV2	TRBJ2-3	TRBD2	TGTGCCAGCAGTGAAAGGCTGGGACTAGCGGTACGCTCTAGCACAGATACGCAGTATTTT	CASSERLGLAVRSSTDTQYF
NA	TRBV4-2	TRBJ2-7	NA	TGTGCCAGCAGCCAAGATTATACCGGGACTCTTACCTACGAGCAGTACTTC	CASSQDYTGTLTYEQYF
NA	TRBV27	TRBJ1-1	NA	TGTGCCAGCAGTCCGCCTTCCAGGCGCACTGAAGCTTTCTTT	CASSPPSRRTEAFF
NA	TRBV5-1	TRBJ2-3	NA	TGCGCCAGCAGCTTGCGTGTAGGTTCAGATACGCAGTATTTT	CASSLRVGSDTQYF
NA	TRBV19	TRBJ1-2	NA	TGTGCCAGTCAGTCTAGGAGGCAGGGTGCCTATGGCTACACCTTC	CASQSRRQGAYGYTF
NA	TRBV20-1	TRBJ2-5	NA	TGCAGTGCTAGTAGGACAGCAGAAGAGACCCAGTACTTC	CSASRTAEETQYF
once	TRBV30	TRBJ2-7	TRBD2	TGTGCCTGGAGTGTACTTGGACTAGCGGGTCCTACCTACGAGCAGTACTTC	CAWSVLGLAGPTYEQYF
NA	TRBV5-4	TRBJ2-1	TRBD2	TGTGCCAGCAGCTCTGGACTAGCGGGAGGTGGTGCTGAGCAGTTCTTC	CASSSGLAGGGAEQFF
NA	TRBV18	TRBJ2-5	TRBD2	TGTGCCAGCTCAACGGGGACTAGCGGGAGCGAGACCCAGTACTTC	CASSTGTSGSETQYF
once	TRBV3-1/TRBV3-2	TRBJ2-7	TRBD2	TGTGCCAGCAGCCAATTTGGAGCGGGACGGTACTTC	CASSQFGAGRYF
NA	TRBV5-6	TRBJ1-3	TRBD1	TGTGCCAGCAGCTTACCGGGACAGGGAGCTGGAAACACCATATATTTT	CASSLPGQGAGNTIYF
NA	TRBV11-2	TRBJ2-7	NA	TGTGCCAGCAGCTTATTCGCAGGCTACGAGCAGTACTTC	CASSLFAGYEQYF